This TCR beta chain was sequenced for a study of cytomegalovirus exposure and HLA in healthy donors (dated by TCRdb to 2017 to 2019). Regarding the complete study: In an earlier analysis of 450 to 750 of the donors, roughly 300 Gb of sequence data and 117 million unique TCR beta sequences from about 190 million T cells were reported. A later genetic analysis used genome-wide SNP genotypes for 398 of the 666 donors, treating that subset as a discovery cohort. To predict cytomegalovirus infection status, the study combined high-throughput TCR immunosequencing, statistical association of individual TCRs with disease status, and machine learning. The study profiled the T cell repertoires of 500 to 800 subjects by immunosequencing and related them to cytomegalovirus serostatus. Both class I and class II loci were covered by HLA typing, at four-digit resolution. To decide whether each TCR beta V gene segment behaved as functional or pseudogenic, an earlier analysis of over 500 of the donors relied on high-throughput TCR beta sequencing. The later analysis used no new phenotypic data to find candidate immune exposures, relying instead on TCR beta sequences and their occurrence across donors. Donor age, sex, ethnicity and CMV serostatus were collected together with the repertoire data. A separate validation cohort of about 110 different subjects was used in addition to the roughly 700-subject first cohort. Of the 350 to 450 genotyped donors, 65% to 90% were placed in the genetic ancestry cluster associated with self-reported Caucasian donors. Every discovery cohort repertoire had been produced on one sequencing platform. About 280 gigabases of sequencing data and around 88 million unique TCR sequences made up an early release that covered about 640 HLA-typed donors. The aim of the study was to test whether cataloging public T cell receptors could identify signatures of past pathogen exposure. In a later analysis, previously published TCR beta repertoires from fewer than 750 donors were re-analyzed and high-resolution HLA genotyping was added so that TCR occurrence patterns could be studied. The number of donors typed differed by locus, with about 629-640 for A, B, C, DRB1 and DQB1, roughly 520 for DQA1, 600 to 610 for DPA1, and around 450 for DPB1. Several DR-DQ haplotypes were treated as single units for association and clustering because of strong linkage in the cohort. On average, roughly 250,000 unique TCR beta nucleotide sequences were sequenced per donor among several hundred genotyped donors of the cohort, with roughly 20% of those sequences being non-productive.

Comment on this clone: Its antigen is currently not known.

The cohort was made up of about 670 healthy bone marrow donors. Cohort members were all nominally healthy when sampled, although unrecorded immune exposures were likely present. The donor was CMV seronegative and was included in the group of over 300 seronegative cohort members. Every donor gave a peripheral blood sample, and the peripheral blood mononuclear cells from that sample were used for TCR beta sequencing. Genomic DNA extraction from the blood cell samples was performed with the Qiagen DNeasy Blood Extraction Kit. CDR1 and CDR2 are drawn from the germline V gene: SGHRS, YFSETQ. The CDR3 covers 13 residues, taking in both the cysteine and the phenylalanine. Kept here is only the CDR3 DNA, which spans 39 bases and is read in frame from base 1. Trimming at the junction amounts to 0 bases on V and 4 bases on J, and the germline ends lie 5 bases apart. The method behind the library was the immunoSEQ multiplex PCR assay. The multiplex PCR relied on a mix of 60 forward primers for TCR Vbeta segments and 13 reverse primers for TCR Jbeta segments. A multiplex PCR assay on genomic DNA amplified the CDR3 region of rearranged TCR beta genes. The amplified TCR beta libraries were sequenced on the Illumina HiSeq System as 87-base-pair reads. The study's processing was this. A later analysis tallied roughly 78 million unique TCR beta chains across the 610 or so repertoires, and around 10 million of those chains were shared by two or more donors. To remove PCR and sequencing errors, raw reads were error-corrected and collapsed into unique sequences using a nearest-neighbor algorithm that merged closely related sequences. CDR3 sequences were aligned to IMGT reference sequences to assign V, D and J gene segments. For a sequence to be retained, a match of at least six nucleotides was required to both a V gene segment and a J gene segment. A rearrangement counted as productive if the CDR3 had no stop codons and remained in frame with V and J, and every other rearrangement counted as non-productive. Following IMGT convention, CDR3 was defined as the stretch from the second conserved V-encoded cysteine to the conserved J-encoded phenylalanine. The earlier analysis of a few hundred of the donors excluded sequences that lacked an unambiguous match to a single V gene segment. An earlier analysis of a few hundred of the donors classified V segments as functional when productive rearrangements were above 56.7% and as segregating when the standard deviation between donors was above 5%. To diagnose cytomegalovirus status from the catalog of TCR beta chain sequences, a statistical classification framework was built. In a later analysis, TCR nucleotide sequences were compared against IMGT/GENE-DB human TR gene sequences so that V and J genes could be assigned. Using the TCRdist pipeline, a later analysis assigned CDR3 sequences along with most-parsimonious VDJ recombination scenarios. In a later analysis, every TCR beta chain was defined by the combination of its CDR3 amino acid sequence and its V-gene family, and reads without a unique V-gene family were dropped. In a later analysis, approximately 640 highly shared, low-generation-probability nucleotide sequences were removed to address suspected cross-contamination and a sequencing artifact. In a later analysis, a clonal expansion index was calculated for each public chain from normalized within-repertoire ranks of inferred template counts. A later analysis computed generation probabilities with a VDJ recombination model fitted to out-of-frame rearrangements, and checked the results against IGoR. A later analysis scored TCR-TCR, TCR-HLA and TCR-CMV co-occurrence with hypergeometric tests, applying a repertoire-size bias correction to TCR pairs. False discovery rates were estimated in a later analysis by permuting HLA or CMV assignments 20 times. In a later analysis, co-occurring TCRs were grouped with DBSCAN, and TCRdist sequence similarity was added when clustering was performed within HLA-allele-positive subsets. Repertoires with fewer than 30,000 or more than 120,000 public chains, plus five repertoires with anomalous nucleotide sharing, were excluded from co-occurrence clustering. In TCRdb, the immuneACCESS table is reduced to in-frame sequences with V and J assigned. These tables do not hold every clone; where another copy was compared, an unresolved V gene accounts for under half, and the others remain unexplained. From that table come the V and J calls and clone size; the DNA was used to work out D and trimming. This sample's listing comprises 150,000 to 250,000 clones. The top ten clones comprise less than 0.9% of the sample.

Points the paper makes about the study in general: In vitro tests confirmed that a few of the cytomegalovirus-associated TCR beta chains recognize cytomegalovirus antigens. Most CMV-associated TCR beta chains appeared to be HLA-restricted in a later analysis, and the HLA associations seemed to be driven largely by CMV exposure. For the cohort, immune exposure information was limited to CMV serostatus. In a later analysis, several top co-occurrence clusters were reported to appear linked to parvovirus B19, influenza, CMV and Epstein-Barr virus. In this cohort, only TCR beta chains were sequenced, and detectable features were limited by the absence of alpha or paired-chain data. A later analysis found that TCR association rates varied across HLA loci, with DRB1 alleles showing the most associated TCRs and HLA-C alleles the fewest. The study gave a list of 150 to 200 TCR beta chains associated with cytomegalovirus. A cluster of highly shared sequence variants was judged likely to represent a technical artifact of the sequencing pipeline. An association between a missense DCLRE1C variant and V-gene and J-gene trimming of TCR beta chains was found in a later genetic analysis and replicated in an independent cohort. HLA typing was unavailable for some donors at each locus, so association tests used only the typed subset. The classifier was reported to diagnose cytomegalovirus status with high specificity and sensitivity in both the original cohort and the validation cohort. In a later analysis, HLA-associated TCR beta chains showed more clonal expansion and lower generation probabilities than non-associated chains that were equally common. While some public TCRs were present in many individuals, most TCR sequences turned up only very rarely across donors. In an earlier analysis of under 600 of the donors, most TCR beta V segments were observed in productive rearrangements about 87% or about 30% of the time, broadly matching IMGT annotations. Because counts were too low, about 15 rarely observed V segments, including chromosome 9 orphons, were left out of the earlier analysis of approximately 500 of the donors. The 87-base-pair reads could not distinguish some IMGT-functional V segments, including TRBV6-2 and TRBV6-3, so those segments were excluded. Correlated functional status among segregating V segments might reflect linkage disequilibrium, but an unknown experimental factor could not be ruled out. The authors suggested that the approach could potentially be extended to other disease states and immunological phenotypes. Presence/absence analyses assumed roughly uniform sequencing depth across donors, an assumption that may not hold. A later genetic analysis reported fewer N-insertions in productive TCRs among donors in an Asian-associated ancestry cluster than the roughly 690-donor mean. A later analysis associated about 16,000 TCR beta sequences with specific HLA alleles at a false discovery rate of 0.05. When HLA alleles, especially DR and DQ, strongly co-occurred, TCR associations were difficult to assign to individual alleles. A further reported finding was that TCR beta sequences accurately predicted the HLA-A and HLA-B alleles for most subjects in the first cohort.

This sequence uses TRBV5-1 and TRBJ2-1; no D gene call is confident. The sequence came from a boy aged 5-17 years in good health and CMV-seronegative. Specimen: PBMCs. CDR3 region: CASSLVEYNEQFF. The DNA sequence is as follows: TGCGCCAGCAGCTTGGTGGAGTACAATGAGCAGTTCTTC. Full variable domain (CDR3 extended with the reference TRBV5-1 and TRBJ2-1 proteins): KAGVTQTPRYLIKTRGQQVTLSCSPISGHRSVSWYQQTPGQGLQFLFEYFSETQRNKGNFPGRFSGRQFSNSRSEMNVSTLELGDSALYLCASSLVEYNEQFFGPGTRLTVL.